This T cell receptor beta chain was observed in a study of T cell responses to AZD1222 COVID-19 vaccine (dated by TCRdb to the early 2020s). Turning to the overall study: AZD1222 recipients given second doses at about 4 weeks or at about 12 weeks were pooled, since spike-specific TCR depth and breadth were not found to differ between the two schedules. A total of 233 trial participants underwent TCR sequencing, of whom some 210 received two doses of AZD1222 and approximately 25 received two doses of the MenACWY control vaccine. Trial participants were enrolled by age into 18-55, 56-69 and 70-plus year subgroups, with around 150, 28 and 57 TCR-sequenced participants respectively. Summary of the overall study and its limitations: The 56-69-year group was small, and its depth increase did not reach significance, likely because of low power. Reportedly, close to half of the unique spike-specific TCRs recognized epitopes lying outside the regions that are mutated in the B.1.351 and B.1.1.7 variants. Spike-specific TCR breadth and depth rose significantly after two AZD1222 doses compared with day 0 and with MenACWY recipients. Participants were mostly white British and included more females than males, and it was suggested by the authors that clonal diversity may have been underestimated. Conclusions about previously exposed vaccinees were limited because only six AZD1222 recipients were SARS-CoV-2 seropositive at baseline. Because no day 14 peak-response samples were available, repertoires were characterized only after the peak T cell response. The vaccine-associated CD4 TCRs covered the entire spike protein, and the dominant responses fell in regions 160-218 and 743-854.

Taken from cysteine to phenylalanine, the CDR3 has 13 residues. Of all the DNA, just the CDR3 is kept, 39 bases in frame from base 1. V is pruned by 3 bases and J by 5 bases, leaving 4 bases of the junction without a gene match. Via the germline V gene (reference sequence), CDR1 is MNHEY and CDR2 SMNVEV. The sample's time point label, decoded: baseline before first vaccination. Vaccinee samples came from UK trials COV001 and COV002, including a single-blind randomized controlled phase 2/3 trial of AZD1222 (ChAdOx1 nCoV-19) in healthy adults. For TCRbeta chain sequencing, PBMC samples from trial participants were taken at day 0 and at day 28 after the second dose. Turning to this clone: Its antigen specificity is not known. Base qualities are missing; no much larger clone stands one base away.

The CDR3 regions of human TCRbeta chains were subjected to immunosequencing. In the paper's pipeline: Repertoire TCRs were checked for matches against a reference library of SARS-CoV-2-specific TCRs that had been generated using the MIRA antigen-specificity platform. Breadth meant the fraction of unique TCRs that were SARS-CoV-2-associated, whereas depth meant the fraction of total T cells that were SARS-CoV-2-associated. Using the MIRA data, each spike-specific TCR was assigned both to the spike region to which the TCR was reactive and to a CD4 or CD8 class. Log10-transformed breadth and depth values were compared by one-way ANOVA with Sidak's multiple comparisons tests. As stored in TCRdb, this immuneACCESS dataset retains in-frame rearrangements with V and J assigned. A fraction of the clones does not appear; measured against another copy, unresolved V genes explain less than half of the discrepancy, and the remainder lacks a known reason. Clone size and V and J calls were adopted from that table, with D and trimming inferred from the DNA. The sample data list over 100,000 clones, and 87% of these were observed just once. The leading ten clones occupy 5% to 5.5% of the sample.

This clonotype originated in an adult in good health. The sample was peripheral blood, taken on day 0 of AZD1222 vaccination. Recombination joined TRBV27 with TRBJ2-7, with TRBD2 identical over 7 junction bases. The nucleotides read TGTGCCAGCAGTTTGGGGAGGGTCGACGAGCAGTACTTC. It codes for CASSLGRVDEQYF.